The rows below give T cell receptor beta chains drawn from one sample of a study of multiple sclerosis patients with progressive multifocal leukoencephalopathy. TCRdb's table, derived via immunoSEQ multiplex PCR, lists solely in-frame clones and lacks some. Among some 27,000 clones listed, 90% were seen once. The input for sequencing was PBMCs, taken from a patient treated with natalizumab. Receptor source: a human donor with multiple sclerosis. The CDR3 runs from the conserved cysteine through the conserved F or W. A D gene is named only where the DNA matches it firmly. Rows give clone size only sometimes, using once, few, many, or a class for an expanded clone.

j_call: TRBJ1-1; d_call: NA; v_call: TRBV5-5; clone_size: NA; cdr3_nt: TGTGCCAGCAGCTTTTTTCACAGCAACACTGAAGCTTTCTTT; cdr3_aa: CASSFFHSNTEAFF
j_call: TRBJ2-1; d_call: NA; v_call: TRBV5-1; clone_size: NA; cdr3_nt: TGCGCCAGCAGCAAAGAGACAGAGAGCTCCTACAATGAGCAGTTCTTC; cdr3_aa: CASSKETESSYNEQFF
j_call: TRBJ2-2; d_call: TRBD2; v_call: TRBV6-4; clone_size: NA; cdr3_nt: TGTGCCAGCAGTGACGGGACTAGCGGGAACACCGGGGAGCTGTTTTTT; cdr3_aa: CASSDGTSGNTGELFF
j_call: TRBJ2-1; d_call: TRBD1; v_call: TRBV6-4; clone_size: NA; cdr3_nt: TGTGCCAGCAGTGAAAAGGGGGCAGGGGGCGTAAATGAGCAGTTCTTC; cdr3_aa: CASSEKGAGGVNEQFF
j_call: TRBJ2-1; d_call: NA; v_call: TRBV5-4; clone_size: once; cdr3_nt: TGTGCCAGCAGCTTCTCTTTTGAGCAGTTCTTC; cdr3_aa: CASSFSFEQFF
j_call: TRBJ2-2; d_call: TRBD1; v_call: TRBV10-1; clone_size: NA; cdr3_nt: TGCGCCAGCAGATCCGGGACAGGGAACACCGGGGAGCTGTTTTTT; cdr3_aa: CASRSGTGNTGELFF
j_call: TRBJ1-1; d_call: TRBD1; v_call: TRBV10-3; clone_size: few; cdr3_nt: TGTGCCATCAGTGGACAGGGCGTCACTGAAGCTTTCTTT; cdr3_aa: CAISGQGVTEAFF
j_call: TRBJ2-7; d_call: TRBD1; v_call: TRBV2; clone_size: NA; cdr3_nt: TGTGCCAGCAAGCGAGACAGGGGATACGAGCAGTACTTC; cdr3_aa: CASKRDRGYEQYF
j_call: TRBJ2-2; d_call: NA; v_call: TRBV6-1; clone_size: NA; cdr3_nt: TGTGCCAGCAGTGTCCAGTCGGCGAACACCGGGGAGCTGTTTTTT; cdr3_aa: CASSVQSANTGELFF
j_call: TRBJ1-1; d_call: NA; v_call: TRBV6-1; clone_size: NA; cdr3_nt: TGTGCCAGCAGTGAAGGGCAGGAGGGGGCTGAAGCTTTCTTT; cdr3_aa: CASSEGQEGAEAFF
j_call: TRBJ1-4; d_call: NA; v_call: TRBV15; clone_size: NA; cdr3_nt: TGTGCCACCAGCTCTCAGGGGCAGCAATTTAATGAAAAACTGTTTTTT; cdr3_aa: CATSSQGQQFNEKLFF
j_call: TRBJ1-4; d_call: NA; v_call: TRBV13; clone_size: NA; cdr3_nt: TGTGCCAGCAGCTCGGGTGGGGAAAAACTGTTTTTT; cdr3_aa: CASSSGGEKLFF
j_call: TRBJ2-7; d_call: NA; v_call: TRBV5-6; clone_size: NA; cdr3_nt: TGTGCCAGCAGCTCCACGTTGGGAGGTTCCTACGAGCAGTACTTC; cdr3_aa: CASSSTLGGSYEQYF
j_call: TRBJ2-2; d_call: TRBD1; v_call: TRBV7-6; clone_size: NA; cdr3_nt: TGTGCCAGCAGCGGCGGGACAGGGGGTGTCGACACCGGGGAGCTGTTTTTT; cdr3_aa: CASSGGTGGVDTGELFF
j_call: TRBJ1-1; d_call: NA; v_call: TRBV10-3; clone_size: NA; cdr3_nt: TGTGCCATCAGTGCAGAGACAGTGACGGGGGCTTTCTTT; cdr3_aa: CAISAETVTGAFF
j_call: TRBJ1-1; d_call: NA; v_call: TRBV5-1; clone_size: once; cdr3_nt: TGCGCCAGCAGCTTTGCTTACCGGGGTTCTGCTGAAGCTTTCTTT; cdr3_aa: CASSFAYRGSAEAFF
j_call: TRBJ2-3; d_call: NA; v_call: TRBV19; clone_size: NA; cdr3_nt: TGTGCCAGTAGTTTGGCAGTGAGCACAGATACGCAGTATTTT; cdr3_aa: CASSLAVSTDTQYF
j_call: TRBJ1-1; d_call: NA; v_call: TRBV7-2; clone_size: NA; cdr3_nt: TGTGCCAGCACCTGGACGGGGAACACTGAAGCTTTCTTT; cdr3_aa: CASTWTGNTEAFF
j_call: TRBJ2-5; d_call: NA; v_call: TRBV5-6; clone_size: NA; cdr3_nt: TGTGCCAGCAGCTTGGGAGCTGGGGGCAACTTTGAGACCCAGTACTTC; cdr3_aa: CASSLGAGGNFETQYF
j_call: TRBJ1-2; d_call: NA; v_call: TRBV5-4; clone_size: NA; cdr3_nt: TGTGCCAGCAGCTTGAAGCAGGGAGGTTACACCTTC; cdr3_aa: CASSLKQGGYTF
j_call: TRBJ2-7; d_call: TRBD1; v_call: TRBV4-3; clone_size: NA; cdr3_nt: TGCGCCAGCAGCCAAGACCAGGACAGGGGGTCCGAGCAGTACTTC; cdr3_aa: CASSQDQDRGSEQYF
j_call: TRBJ2-3; d_call: NA; v_call: TRBV6-4; clone_size: medium-sized; cdr3_nt: TGTGCCAGCAGTGACGTTGCGGAAGGCACAGATACGCAGTATTTT; cdr3_aa: CASSDVAEGTDTQYF
j_call: TRBJ2-7; d_call: NA; v_call: TRBV12-5; clone_size: NA; cdr3_nt: TGTGCTAGTGGTTCCGACTTAATCGAGCAGTACTTC; cdr3_aa: CASGSDLIEQYF
j_call: TRBJ2-2; d_call: NA; v_call: TRBV27; clone_size: NA; cdr3_nt: TGTGCCAGCAGTTTGCGGCGGGAGAACACCGGGGAGCTGTTTTTT; cdr3_aa: CASSLRRENTGELFF
j_call: TRBJ2-1; d_call: NA; v_call: TRBV9; clone_size: NA; cdr3_nt: TGTGCCAGCAGCGTCGGGACCCAGTACAATGAGCAGTTCTTC; cdr3_aa: CASSVGTQYNEQFF
j_call: TRBJ2-2; d_call: NA; v_call: TRBV7-2; clone_size: NA; cdr3_nt: TGTGCCAGCAGCACGCAGGGTGGCACCGGGGAGCTGTTTTTT; cdr3_aa: CASSTQGGTGELFF
j_call: TRBJ2-3; d_call: NA; v_call: TRBV11-2; clone_size: NA; cdr3_nt: TGTGCCAGCAGCCCGTTTGGAGGGGGGGCTGCAGATACGCAGTATTTT; cdr3_aa: CASSPFGGGAADTQYF
j_call: TRBJ2-5; d_call: NA; v_call: TRBV29-1; clone_size: NA; cdr3_nt: TGCAGCGTTGAACGGAGCCGATCCCAAGAGACCCAGTACTTC; cdr3_aa: CSVERSRSQETQYF
j_call: TRBJ2-1; d_call: TRBD2; v_call: TRBV15; clone_size: NA; cdr3_nt: TGTGCCACCAGCAGAGCTAGCGGGGGGGCCAATGAGCAGTTCTTC; cdr3_aa: CATSRASGGANEQFF
j_call: TRBJ1-2; d_call: NA; v_call: TRBV20-1; clone_size: NA; cdr3_nt: TGCAGTGCTACTGGGACAAAGGGCTACACCTTC; cdr3_aa: CSATGTKGYTF
j_call: TRBJ2-4; d_call: NA; v_call: TRBV28; clone_size: NA; cdr3_nt: TGTGCCAGCAGCCCCCCGTGGGATGGACAAAACATTCAGTACTTC; cdr3_aa: CASSPPWDGQNIQYF
j_call: TRBJ2-1; d_call: TRBD2; v_call: TRBV7-6; clone_size: NA; cdr3_nt: TGTGCCTCATCGATGGGGGGGAAAATGAGTGGGCAGTTCTTC; cdr3_aa: CASSMGGKMSGQFF
j_call: TRBJ1-2; d_call: NA; v_call: TRBV5-1; clone_size: NA; cdr3_nt: TGCGCCAGCAGCTTAAAGGGTGGCGGGGGCTATGGCTACACCTTC; cdr3_aa: CASSLKGGGGYGYTF
j_call: TRBJ2-7; d_call: NA; v_call: TRBV13; clone_size: NA; cdr3_nt: TGTGCCAGCAGCTTAGGACAACGCTACGAGCAGTACTTC; cdr3_aa: CASSLGQRYEQYF
j_call: TRBJ1-5; d_call: TRBD1; v_call: TRBV6-1; clone_size: once; cdr3_nt: TGTGCCAGCATCACGGACAGGGGACAGCCCCAGCATTTT; cdr3_aa: CASITDRGQPQHF
j_call: TRBJ1-1; d_call: NA; v_call: TRBV4-2; clone_size: NA; cdr3_nt: TGTGCCAGCAGCCAAGGCTCAGGGATGAACACTGAAGCTTTCTTT; cdr3_aa: CASSQGSGMNTEAFF
j_call: TRBJ1-1; d_call: NA; v_call: TRBV10-2; clone_size: once; cdr3_nt: TGCGCCAGTTTGGGGAATCGGGATCGGGACACTGAAGCTTTCTTT; cdr3_aa: CASLGNRDRDTEAFF
j_call: TRBJ2-7; d_call: NA; v_call: TRBV14; clone_size: few; cdr3_nt: TGTGCCAGCAGCCAAGATATTGCGGGCGAGCAGTACTTC; cdr3_aa: CASSQDIAGEQYF
j_call: TRBJ2-7; d_call: NA; v_call: TRBV12-2; clone_size: NA; cdr3_nt: TGTGCAAGTCGCCTAAGGACTAGCGGGGGCCTATCCTACGAGCAGTACTTC; cdr3_aa: CASRLRTSGGLSYEQYF
j_call: TRBJ1-6; d_call: NA; v_call: TRBV19; clone_size: NA; cdr3_nt: TGTGCCAGTAGCTTGACGGACTATAATTCACCCCTCCACTTT; cdr3_aa: CASSLTDYNSPLHF
j_call: TRBJ1-2; d_call: NA; v_call: TRBV7-2; clone_size: NA; cdr3_nt: TGTGCCAGCAGCTTAGATAAGGGGACTCTGGCAGGGGGCTACACCTTC; cdr3_aa: CASSLDKGTLAGGYTF
j_call: TRBJ2-3; d_call: TRBD1; v_call: TRBV5-1; clone_size: NA; cdr3_nt: TGCGCCAGCAGCATCGGGACAGTTACAGATACGCAGTATTTT; cdr3_aa: CASSIGTVTDTQYF
j_call: TRBJ2-4; d_call: TRBD1; v_call: TRBV11-3; clone_size: NA; cdr3_nt: TGTGCCAGCAGCTTGGGGACAGGGGGAGTTAACATTCAGTACTTC; cdr3_aa: CASSLGTGGVNIQYF
j_call: TRBJ2-7; d_call: TRBD2; v_call: TRBV5-8; clone_size: NA; cdr3_nt: TGTGCCAGCAGCTTGGGGTTGGGGGGGAAACCCTACGAGCAGTACTTC; cdr3_aa: CASSLGLGGKPYEQYF
j_call: TRBJ2-7; d_call: NA; v_call: TRBV20-1; clone_size: NA; cdr3_nt: TGCAGTGCTGGCGACGGATACGAGCAGTACTTC; cdr3_aa: CSAGDGYEQYF